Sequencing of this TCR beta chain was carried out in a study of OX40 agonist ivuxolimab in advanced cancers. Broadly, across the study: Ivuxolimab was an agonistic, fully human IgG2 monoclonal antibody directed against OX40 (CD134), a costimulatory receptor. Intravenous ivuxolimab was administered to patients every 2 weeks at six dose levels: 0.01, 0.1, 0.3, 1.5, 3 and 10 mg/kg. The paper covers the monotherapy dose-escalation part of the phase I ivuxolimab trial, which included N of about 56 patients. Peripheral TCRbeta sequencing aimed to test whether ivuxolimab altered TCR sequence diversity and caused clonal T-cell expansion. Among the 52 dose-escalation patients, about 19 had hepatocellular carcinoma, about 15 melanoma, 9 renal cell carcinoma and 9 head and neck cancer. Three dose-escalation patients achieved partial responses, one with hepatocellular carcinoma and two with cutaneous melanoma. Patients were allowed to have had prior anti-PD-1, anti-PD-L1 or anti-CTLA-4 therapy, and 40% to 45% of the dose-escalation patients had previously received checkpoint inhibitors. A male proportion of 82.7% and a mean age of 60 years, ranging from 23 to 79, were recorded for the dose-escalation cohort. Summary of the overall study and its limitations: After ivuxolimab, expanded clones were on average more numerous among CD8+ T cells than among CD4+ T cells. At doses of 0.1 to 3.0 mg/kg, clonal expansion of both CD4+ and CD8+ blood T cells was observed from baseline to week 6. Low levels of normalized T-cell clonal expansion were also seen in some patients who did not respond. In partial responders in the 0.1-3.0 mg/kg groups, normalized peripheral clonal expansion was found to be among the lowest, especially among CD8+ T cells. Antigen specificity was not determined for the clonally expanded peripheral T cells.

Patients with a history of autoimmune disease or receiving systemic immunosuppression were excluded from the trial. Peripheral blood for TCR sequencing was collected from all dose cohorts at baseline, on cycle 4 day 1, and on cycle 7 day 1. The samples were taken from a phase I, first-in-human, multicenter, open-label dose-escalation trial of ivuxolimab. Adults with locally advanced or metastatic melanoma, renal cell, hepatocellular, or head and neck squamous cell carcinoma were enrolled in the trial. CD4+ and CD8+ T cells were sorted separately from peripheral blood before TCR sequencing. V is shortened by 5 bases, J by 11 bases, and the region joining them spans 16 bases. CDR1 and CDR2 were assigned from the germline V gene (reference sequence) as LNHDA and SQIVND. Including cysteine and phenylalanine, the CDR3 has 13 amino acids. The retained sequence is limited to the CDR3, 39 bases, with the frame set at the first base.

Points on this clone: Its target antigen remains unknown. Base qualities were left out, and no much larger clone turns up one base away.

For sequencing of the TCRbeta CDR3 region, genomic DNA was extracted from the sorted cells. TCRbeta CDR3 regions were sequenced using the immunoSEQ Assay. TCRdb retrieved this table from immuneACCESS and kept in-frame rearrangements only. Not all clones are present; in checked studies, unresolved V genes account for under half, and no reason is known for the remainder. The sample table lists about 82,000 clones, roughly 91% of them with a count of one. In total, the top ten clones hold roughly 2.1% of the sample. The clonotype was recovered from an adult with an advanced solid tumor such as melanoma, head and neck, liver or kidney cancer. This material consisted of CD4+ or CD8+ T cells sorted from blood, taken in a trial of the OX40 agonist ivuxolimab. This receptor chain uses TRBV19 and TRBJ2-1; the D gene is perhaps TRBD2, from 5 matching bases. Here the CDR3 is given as CASSPQTTLKQFF. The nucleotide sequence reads TGTGCCAGTAGTCCCCAGACTACATTAAAGCAGTTCTTC. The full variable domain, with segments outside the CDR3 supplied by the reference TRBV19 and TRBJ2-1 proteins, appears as DGGITQSPKYLFRKEGQNVTLSCEQNLNHDAMYWYRQDPGQGLRLIYYSQIVNDFQKGDIAEGYSVSREKKESFPLTVTSAQKNPTAFYLCASSPQTTLKQFFGPGTRLTVL.